The 22 T cell receptor beta chains reported below all come from one sample, sequenced in a study of cytotoxic CD8 clonotypes in ibrutinib-treated CLL. The data were produced by immunoSEQ multiplex PCR, yet TCRdb's version contains in-frame clones alone and is incomplete. This sample carries around 310,000 clones, 70% to 80% of them seen once, and the ten largest clones take over 5%. The starting material was PBMCs, obtained before ibrutinib treatment. The source is a human donor with chronic lymphocytic leukemia.

The rearrangement links TRBV4-2 to TRBJ1-4, with 7 bases matching TRBD1. The ends lost 4 bases at V and 11 bases at J; junction bases unmatched: 16. The CDR3 has 16 amino acids. Germline CDR1 is LGHNA and CDR2 is YNFKEQ. The CDR3 nucleotides read TGTGCCAGCAGCCCCAATCGACAGGGCTACTATCGGAAACTGTTTTTT. Translating gives CASSPNRQGYYRKLFF.

The CDR3 protein is CASSRGQGGQPQHF. The CDR3 DNA follows: TGCGCCAGCAGCAGGGGACAGGGCGGCCAGCCCCAGCATTTT. The chain has TRBV5-1 and TRBJ1-5; 9 nucleotides match TRBD1. The germline gives CDR1 SGHRS, CDR2 YFSETQ. After removal of 4 bases from V and 7 bases from J, the junction contained 6 bases not matched to a gene. This CDR3 spans 14 amino acids.

The chain recombines TRBV27 with TRBJ1-1; the D is unclear. The germline gives CDR1 MNHEY, CDR2 SMNVEV (reference sequence). This CDR3 has 15 residues. Deletions cut 6 bases from V and 3 bases from J, with 17 bases between. CDR3: CASRDLVQIDTEAFF. As DNA, the CDR3 is TGTGCCAGCAGAGACCTGGTGCAGATCGACACTGAAGCTTTCTTT.

The rearrangement uses TRBV30 and TRBJ1-3; no firm D call. Germline-derived CDR1 and CDR2 are GTSNPN and SVGIG (reference sequence). This CDR3 has 12 amino acids. The ends were cut back, 2 bases at V and 2 bases at J, with 4 bases in the middle. In nucleotides, the CDR3 is TGTGCCTGGAGTTCAGCTGGAAACACCATATATTTT. Protein product: CAWSSAGNTIYF.

This clone came up a few times. V is TRBV6-6 and J is TRBJ1-4, with TRBD1 matching over 9 bases. V trimming: 5 bases; J trimming: 7 bases; junction bases outside the gene matches: 11. Germline V gene data show CDR1 as MNHNY and CDR2 as SVGAGI (reference sequence). The CDR3 loop spans 16 amino acids. The chain's CDR3 is CASSQLSGTGSEKLFF. The CDR3 nucleotides read TGTGCCAGCAGTCAGCTTTCCGGGACAGGGAGTGAAAAACTGTTTTTT.

This clone appeared a single time. V gene TRBV6-5 combines with J gene TRBJ2-7; D remains unclear. CDR1 MNHEY and CDR2 SVGAGI come from the germline V gene. The V end was cut by 0 bases, the J end by 2 bases, with 8 bases between. CDR3 length: 14 residues. The CDR3 here is CASSYSTATYEQYF. The CDR3 nucleotides are TGTGCCAGCAGTTACTCAACGGCAACCTACGAGCAGTACTTC.

CDR3 nucleotides: TGTGCCAGCAGCTTAGAGGGAGCGACTAACTATGGCTACACCTTC. This encodes CASSLEGATNYGYTF. The rearrangement links TRBV7-2 to TRBJ1-2; no reliable D call. The CDR3 runs to 15 residues. Germline V gene lookup returns CDR1 SGHTA and CDR2 FQGNSA. V gave up 1 base and J gave up 0 bases, with 9 bases separating them.

CDR3 nucleotide sequence: TGTGCCAGCTCACCGGGGACTAGCGGGATCAACTACGAGCAGTACTTC. This translates into CASSPGTSGINYEQYF. The V and J genes are TRBV18 and TRBJ2-7; 13 bases align to TRBD2. The CDR3 runs 16 residues. In germline, CDR1 is KGHSH, CDR2 LQKENI. V trimming: 3 bases; J trimming: 3 bases; junction bases outside the gene matches: 5.

The chain is built from TRBV5-6 and TRBJ2-6; D unresolved. Germline CDR1 SGHDT, CDR2 YYEEEE. Trimming left V 1 base short and J 1 base short, with 0 bases between. The CDR3 runs 13 residues. The CDR3 here is CASSLSGANVLTF. The CDR3 DNA is TGTGCCAGCAGCTTGTCTGGGGCCAACGTCCTGACTTTC.

The chain combines TRBV4-2 with TRBJ2-7; perhaps TRBD2 as D (5 bases). This CDR3 is 14 amino acids long. The V and J ends lost 0 bases and 3 bases respectively, with 9 bases between them. Germline lookup yields CDR1 LGHNA and CDR2 YNFKEQ. CDR3 in DNA: TGTGCCAGCAGCCAAGATCTCGGGATCTACGAGCAGTACTTC. Its protein product is CASSQDLGIYEQYF.

This chain joins TRBV4-1 and TRBJ2-7; 13 bases are a match to TRBD2. V dropped 3 bases and J dropped 4; count of bases not matched to a gene: 3. This CDR3 spans 15 amino acids. The germline V gene has CDR1 MGHRA and CDR2 YSYEKL. The CDR3, as DNA: TGCGCCAGCAGCCATATACTAGCGGGAGGGTACGAGCAGTACTTC. This sequence encodes CASSHILAGGYEQYF.

V usage is TRBV5-4 and J usage is TRBJ2-7; TRBD2 aligns across 8 bases. Germline V gives CDR1 SGHNT, CDR2 YYREEE (reference sequence). CDR3 length: 15 residues. With V trimmed by 0 bases and J by 4 bases, 6 bases remained unmatched. CDR3 sequence: CASSLGTGGPYEQYF. The DNA for the CDR3 is TGTGCCAGCAGCTTGGGGACGGGAGGGCCTTACGAGCAGTACTTC.

V gene TRBV6-1 combines with J gene TRBJ2-7, with D hard to call. The V and J ends lost 6 bases and 1 base respectively, with 10 bases between them. There are 13 residues in the CDR3. The germline V gene has CDR1 MNHNS and CDR2 SASEGT. In DNA, the CDR3 is TGTGCCAGCAGACCGGGCTTATCCTACGAGCAGTACTTC. Its protein is CASRPGLSYEQYF.

The chain recombines TRBV5-8 with TRBJ2-7; D is possibly TRBD2 (5 bases). V lost 1 base to trimming and J lost 1 base, with 12 bases between them. The CDR3 has 15 amino acids. The germline V gene has CDR1 SGHTS and CDR2 YDEGEE. Written as DNA, the CDR3 is TGTGCCAGCAGCTTGTTTAGACTAACTTCCTACGAGCAGTACTTC. It yields the protein CASSLFRLTSYEQYF. The variable domain in full, with the rest retrieved from reference TRBV5-8 and TRBJ2-7, is EAGVTQSPTHLIKTRGQQATLRCSPISGHTSVYWYQQALGLGLQFLLWYDEGEERNRGNFPPRFSGRQFPNYSSELNVNALELEDSALYLCASSLFRLTSYEQYFGPGTRLTVT.

In this sample, this clone turned up once. The V call is TRBV4-3, the J call TRBJ2-7; 8 bases match TRBD1. Germline V gene sequence: CDR1 LGHNA, CDR2 YSLEER. The CDR3 loop spans 15 amino acids. V shed 1 base, J shed 0 bases, and the junction held 2 bases outside the gene matches. The CDR3 is CASSQGTGNSYEQYF. The DNA for the CDR3 is TGCGCCAGCAGCCAAGGGACAGGGAACTCCTACGAGCAGTACTTC.

The V and J genes are TRBV7-8 and TRBJ1-4, with D possibly being TRBD1 (5 bases). Germline V gene lookup returns CDR1 SGHVS and CDR2 FQNEAQ. V was shortened by 0 bases and J by 10 bases, with 12 bases between the two germline ends. CDR3 length: 14 residues. The CDR3 sequence is CASSLAALGTKLFF. The CDR3 coding sequence is TGTGCCAGCAGCTTAGCTGCCCTAGGGACAAAACTGTTTTTT.

This clone was seen just once. This rearrangement joins TRBV10-3 to TRBJ1-2; D perhaps matches TRBD1 (6 bases). The CDR3 spans 16 residues. V was cut by 7 bases and J by 4 bases, with 22 bases left in between. Germline-derived CDR1 and CDR2 are ENHRY and SYGVKD. DNA of the CDR3: TGTGCCATCACGACCATGGAGTTGACAGGTCGCTATGGCTACACCTTC. Encoded protein: CAITTMELTGRYGYTF.

This chain uses TRBV4-3 with TRBJ2-7, with D maybe TRBD2 (5 bases). This CDR3 region has 18 residues. Trimming stripped 0 bases from V and 0 bases from J, with 18 bases between. Per the germline V gene, CDR1 is LGHNA and CDR2 is YSLEER. As DNA, the CDR3 is TGCGCCAGCAGCCAAGATCAGCGGCGACTGGCTAGCTCCTACGAGCAGTACTTC. It specifies CASSQDQRRLASSYEQYF.

The chain links TRBV27 to TRBJ1-2; D may be TRBD1 (5 bases). CDR3 length: 15 residues. Per the germline V gene, CDR1 is MNHEY and CDR2 is SMNVEV (reference sequence). V was shortened by 0 bases and J by 5 bases, with 13 bases between the two germline ends. The CDR3 protein is CASSLSRGAQYGYTF. CDR3 sequence (DNA): TGTGCCAGCAGTTTATCGAGAGGGGCCCAATATGGCTACACCTTC.

The chain links TRBV6-1 to TRBJ2-1; D might be TRBD1 or TRBD2, each matching 5 bases. Germline V gene data show CDR1 as MNHNS and CDR2 as SASEGT. V lost 6 bases to trimming and J lost 3 bases, with 9 bases between them. The CDR3 has 13 amino acids. CDR3 in DNA: TGTGCCAGCAGGGGACCCTACTACAATGAGCAGTTCTTC. It yields the protein CASRGPYYNEQFF.

The chain is built from TRBV2 and TRBJ2-7; 11 nucleotides agree with TRBD2. The CDR3 has 15 residues. J gave up 4 bases and V 3 bases, and 5 bases lay outside the gene matches. Germline V gene lookup returns CDR1 SNHLY and CDR2 FYNNEI. The CDR3 protein is CASSEVSSGRYEQYF. The DNA for the CDR3 is TGTGCCAGCAGTGAGGTTTCTAGCGGGAGGTACGAGCAGTACTTC.

The V call is TRBV7-8, the J call TRBJ1-3; 7 bases fit TRBD1. Trimming cost V 2 bases and J 4 bases; bases outside gene matches: 5. The CDR3 is 15 residues long. Germline-derived CDR1 and CDR2 are SGHVS and FQNEAQ. CDR3 nucleotides: TGTGCCAGCAGCTTAACAGGGGCCCCGGGAAACACCATATATTTT. This gives the protein CASSLTGAPGNTIYF.